This T cell receptor (beta chain) was recovered during a study of blood T cell repertoires in COVID-19 (dated by TCRdb to 2019 to 2021). In terms of the full investigation: Samples from collaborators originated in the United States, Italy and Spain and spanned both the acute and convalescent phases of COVID-19. The prospective study material was composed of cDNA or gDNA derived from T cells, B-cell-depleted T cells, or PBMCs. Deeply sampled blood TCRbeta repertoires from subjects exposed to, actively infected with, or recovered from COVID-19 were included in the dataset. The repertoires were released in a freely available public database intended as a resource for research on the immune response to SARS-CoV-2. The samples were drawn from the first 160 participants of the ongoing ImmuneRACE study and from about 1,200 subjects provided by 6 global collaborators. Nearly every sample came with metadata listing a de-identified subject ID, COVID-19 status, age in years and sex. Where available, HLA class I and class II types were obtained from metadata supplied by the sample provider rather than from assay-based typing. General study outcomes and caveats: Clinical and demographic metadata were provided uncurated, with the amount varying by source and participant.

V and J are trimmed by 4 bases and 5 bases, and the gene matches miss 11 bases of the junction. The CDR1 and CDR2 encoded by the germline V gene are SGHRS and YFSETQ. The CDR3 sequence holds 17 residues, the cysteine and phenylalanine included. Kept here is only the CDR3 DNA, which spans 51 bases and is read in frame from base 1. Points on this clone: The specificity of this receptor is unknown. Within one base of it there is no much larger clone, and no base qualities were kept.

TCRbeta CDR3 regions were amplified from genomic DNA by means of the immunoSEQ Assay, a bias-controlled multiplex PCR. The authors' pipeline ran thus. Within the assay, amplification of reference gene primers was used to estimate how many nucleated cells each sample contained. To quantify the absolute abundance of each unique TCRbeta CDR3 rearrangement, sequence reads were collapsed and filtered. For each sample, productive Simpson clonality was calculated by taking the square root of Simpson's diversity index across productive rearrangements. Imported from immuneACCESS, the table was reduced by TCRdb to in-frame sequences with V and J called. These copies leave out some clones; in studies compared against another copy, an unresolved V gene accounts for under half, and the cause of the remainder is not known. D and trimming were read from the DNA, whereas the V and J calls and clone size are those reported in that table. Recorded for this sample are fewer than 70,000 clones; 70% to 90% of them occurred a single time. The ten largest clones capture 6.9% of the sample.

Collaborating institutions collected whole blood in K2EDTA tubes following their own protocols. For TCRbeta analysis, collaborators shipped samples in one of three forms: frozen whole blood, isolated PBMCs, or DNA extracted from either of those sample types. Rearrangement joined TRBV5-1 to TRBJ2-1, with 11 bases in between that match TRBD2. The material sequenced was peripheral blood. The sequence derives from a man in his sixties with active or convalescent COVID-19. In nucleotide form, the sequence is TGCGCCAGCAGCCCGCGGACCGGACTAGCGGGCCACAATGAGCAGTTCTTC. Translated, it gives CASSPRTGLAGHNEQFF.